This TCR beta chain was documented in a study of T cells after yellow fever vaccination. This clonotype was picked up many times. Its antigen is not known. V shed 3 bases, J shed 5 bases, and the junction held 7 bases outside the gene matches. Germline values: CDR1 WSHSY, CDR2 SAAADI. The CDR3 contains 15 residues. Study-wide points: Contaminants from the bulk population, in the form of abundant clonotypes, could be found in FACS-sorted repertoires.

In TCRdb, the 5' RACE reads were re-called with MiXCR into one record per CDR3 protein. Among about 240,000 distinct CDR3 sequences listed, less than 9% were seen once. This chain links TRBV10-2 with TRBJ2-5; the match to TRBD2 covers 9 bases. The receptor was derived from a man aged 30-40 years who received the YFV17D yellow fever vaccine. This sample comprised CD4+ T cells sorted from PBMCs, obtained 15 days after the yellow fever booster vaccination. CDR3 sequence reads: CASSDGLAGRETQYF. In nucleotides, the CDR3 is TGCGCCAGCAGTGACGGTCTAGCGGGAAGGGAGACCCAGTACTTC.